This TCR beta chain was obtained from a study of cytotoxic CD8 clonotypes in ibrutinib-treated CLL. V was trimmed by 3 bases and J by 1 base, leaving 21 bases between them. This CDR3 region has 18 residues. Germline CDR1 reads SEHNR; CDR2 reads FQNEAQ (reference sequence). Some clones are missing from TCRdb's copy, which holds only in-frame ones; the method was immunoSEQ multiplex PCR. The sample carries a few hundred thousand clones, around 66% recorded once. This receptor was taken from a human donor with chronic lymphocytic leukemia. The chain employs TRBV7-9 and TRBJ1-1, with D tentatively TRBD1 (5 bases). Sequenced material: PBMCs, taken after 36 months of ibrutinib treatment. The CDR3 sequence is CASSFPSFRAGRNTEAFF. Written as DNA, the CDR3 is TGTGCCAGCAGCTTCCCCTCGTTTAGGGCAGGGAGGAACACTGAAGCTTTCTTT.